The source of this TCR beta chain is a study of cytomegalovirus exposure and HLA in healthy donors. The PCR used 60 Vbeta and 13 Jbeta primers. Method: immunoSEQ multiplex PCR; TCRdb's copy keeps in-frame clones and lacks some. Among roughly 220,000 clones listed, about 74% were seen once. The CDR3 sequence is 16 residues long. Trimming cost V 5 bases and J 3 bases, with 19 bases left between them. Germline values: CDR1 SGHDN, CDR2 FVKESK. The V and J genes are TRBV14 and TRBJ1-2; D may be TRBD1 (6 bases). The sample taken for sequencing was PBMCs. This receptor was obtained from a woman under 40 in good health and CMV-seronegative. The DNA for the CDR3 is TGTGCCAGCAGCGGCCCGACAGGACGAAAGGACTATGGCTACACCTTC. It translates to CASSGPTGRKDYGYTF.